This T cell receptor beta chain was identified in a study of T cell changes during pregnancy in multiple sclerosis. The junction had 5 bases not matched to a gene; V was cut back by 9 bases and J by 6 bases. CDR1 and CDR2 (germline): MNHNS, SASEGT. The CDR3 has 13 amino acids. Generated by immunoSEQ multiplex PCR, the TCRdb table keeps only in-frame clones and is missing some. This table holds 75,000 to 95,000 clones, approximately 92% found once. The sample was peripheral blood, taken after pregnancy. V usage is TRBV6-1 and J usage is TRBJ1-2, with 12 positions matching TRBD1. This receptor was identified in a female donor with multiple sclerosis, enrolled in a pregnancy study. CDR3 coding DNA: TGTGCCAGTGGGGGACAGGGGGCGAATGGCTACACCTTC. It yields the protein CASGGQGANGYTF.